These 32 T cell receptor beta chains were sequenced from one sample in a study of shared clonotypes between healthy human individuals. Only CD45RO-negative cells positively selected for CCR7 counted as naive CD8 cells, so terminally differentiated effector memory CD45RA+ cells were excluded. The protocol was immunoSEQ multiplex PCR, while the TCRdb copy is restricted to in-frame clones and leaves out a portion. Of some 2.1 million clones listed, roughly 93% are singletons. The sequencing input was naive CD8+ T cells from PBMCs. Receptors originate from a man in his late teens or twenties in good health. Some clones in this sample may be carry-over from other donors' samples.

The CDR3 DNA reads TGTGCCAGCAGTTTAAGGAACTACGGAGGCACAGATACGCAGTATTTT. This sequence encodes CASSLRNYGGTDTQYF. The chain recombines TRBV27 with TRBJ2-3; D is uncertain. The CDR3 is made up of 16 amino acids. Trimming left V 2 bases short and J 1 base short, with 13 bases between. The germline CDR1 and CDR2 sequences are MNHEY and SMNVEV (reference sequence).

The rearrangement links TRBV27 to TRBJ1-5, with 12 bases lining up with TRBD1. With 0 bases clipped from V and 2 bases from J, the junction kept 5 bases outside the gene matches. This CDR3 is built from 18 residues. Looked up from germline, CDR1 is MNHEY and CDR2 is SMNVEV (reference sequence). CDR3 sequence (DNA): TGTGCCAGCAGTTTATCGGGGACAGGGGGCGTCGGCAATCAGCCCCAGCATTTT. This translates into CASSLSGTGGVGNQPQHF.

In DNA, the CDR3 is TGTGCCAGCAGCTCTCGGACAGGGCGGGTTTACGAGCAGTACTTC. Translating gives CASSSRTGRVYEQYF. V is TRBV7-6 and J is TRBJ2-7; 8 nucleotides agree with TRBD1. Germline values: CDR1 SGHVS, CDR2 FNYEAQ. The CDR3 consists of 15 residues. With V trimmed by 4 bases and J by 4 bases, 9 bases remained unmatched.

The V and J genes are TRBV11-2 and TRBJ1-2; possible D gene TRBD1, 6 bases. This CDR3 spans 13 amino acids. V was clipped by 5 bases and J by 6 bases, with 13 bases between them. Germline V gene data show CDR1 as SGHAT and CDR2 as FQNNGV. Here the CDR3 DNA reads TGTGCCAGCAGCCCCGGGACATTAGATGGCTACACCTTC. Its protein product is CASSPGTLDGYTF.

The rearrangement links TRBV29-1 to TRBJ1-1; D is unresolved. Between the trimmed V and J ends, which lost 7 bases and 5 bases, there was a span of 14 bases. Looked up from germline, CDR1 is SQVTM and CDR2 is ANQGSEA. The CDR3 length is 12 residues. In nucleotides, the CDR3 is TGCAGCGCCCTAACCCCGGCGACTGAAGCTTTCTTT. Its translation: CSALTPATEAFF.

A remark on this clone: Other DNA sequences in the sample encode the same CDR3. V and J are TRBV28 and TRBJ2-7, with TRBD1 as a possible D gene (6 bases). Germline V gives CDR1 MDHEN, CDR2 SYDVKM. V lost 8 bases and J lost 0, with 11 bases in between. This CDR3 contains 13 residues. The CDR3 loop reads CASSTGSSYEQYF. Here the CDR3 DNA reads TGTGCCAGCTCGACAGGAAGCTCCTACGAGCAGTACTTC.

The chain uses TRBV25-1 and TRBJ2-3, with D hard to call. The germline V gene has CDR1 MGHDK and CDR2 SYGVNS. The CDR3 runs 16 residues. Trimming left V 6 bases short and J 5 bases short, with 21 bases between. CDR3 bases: TGTGCCAGCAGGGCAGAGCGTCGGACGGCCCTAGATACGCAGTATTTT. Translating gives CASRAERRTALDTQYF.

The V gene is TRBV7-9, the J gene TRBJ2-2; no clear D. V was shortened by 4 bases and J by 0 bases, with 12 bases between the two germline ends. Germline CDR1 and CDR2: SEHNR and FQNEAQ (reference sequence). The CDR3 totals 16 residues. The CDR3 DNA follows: TGTGCCAGCAGCTCCACGGAACGGACGAACACCGGGGAGCTGTTTTTT. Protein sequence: CASSSTERTNTGELFF.

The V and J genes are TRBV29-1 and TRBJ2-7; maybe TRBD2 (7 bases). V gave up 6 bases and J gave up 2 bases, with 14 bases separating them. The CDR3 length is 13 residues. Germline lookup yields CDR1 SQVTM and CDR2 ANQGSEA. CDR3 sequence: CSVSRGAPYEQYF. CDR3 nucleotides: TGCAGCGTCTCCCGGGGGGCCCCCTACGAGCAGTACTTC.

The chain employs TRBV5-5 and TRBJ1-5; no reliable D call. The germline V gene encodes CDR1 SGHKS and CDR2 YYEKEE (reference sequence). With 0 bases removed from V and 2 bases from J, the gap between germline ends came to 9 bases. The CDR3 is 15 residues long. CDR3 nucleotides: TGTGCCAGCAGCTTGGTGCCTTCGGGCAATCAGCCCCAGCATTTT. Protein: CASSLVPSGNQPQHF.

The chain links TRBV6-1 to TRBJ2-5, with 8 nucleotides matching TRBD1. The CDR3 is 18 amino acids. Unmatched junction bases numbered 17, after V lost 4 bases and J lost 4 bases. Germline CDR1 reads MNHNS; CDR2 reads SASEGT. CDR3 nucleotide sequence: TGTGCCAGCAGTGGACTCAGACCCCTTAATGGACAGGGAGAGACCCAGTACTTC. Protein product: CASSGLRPLNGQGETQYF.

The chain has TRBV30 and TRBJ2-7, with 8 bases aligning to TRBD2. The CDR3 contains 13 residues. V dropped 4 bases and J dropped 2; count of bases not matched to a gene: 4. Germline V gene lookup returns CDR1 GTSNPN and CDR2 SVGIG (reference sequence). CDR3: CAWMTSETYEQYF. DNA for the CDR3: TGTGCCTGGATGACTAGCGAGACCTACGAGCAGTACTTC.

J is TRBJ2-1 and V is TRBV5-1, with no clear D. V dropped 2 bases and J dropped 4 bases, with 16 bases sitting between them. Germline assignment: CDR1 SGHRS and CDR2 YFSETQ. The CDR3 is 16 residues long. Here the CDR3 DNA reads TGCGCCAGCAGCTTTGGAGCGTCAGTATCGTACAATGAGCAGTTCTTC. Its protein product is CASSFGASVSYNEQFF. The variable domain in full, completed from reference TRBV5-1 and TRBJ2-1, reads KAGVTQTPRYLIKTRGQQVTLSCSPISGHRSVSWYQQTPGQGLQFLFEYFSETQRNKGNFPGRFSGRQFSNSRSEMNVSTLELGDSALYLCASSFGASVSYNEQFFGPGTRLTVL.

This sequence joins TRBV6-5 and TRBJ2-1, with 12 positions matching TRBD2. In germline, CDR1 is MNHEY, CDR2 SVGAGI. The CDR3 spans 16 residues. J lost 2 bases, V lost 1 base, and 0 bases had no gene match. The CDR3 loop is CASSYWTSGTYNEQFF. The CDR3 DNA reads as TGTGCCAGCAGTTACTGGACTAGCGGGACCTACAATGAGCAGTTCTTC.

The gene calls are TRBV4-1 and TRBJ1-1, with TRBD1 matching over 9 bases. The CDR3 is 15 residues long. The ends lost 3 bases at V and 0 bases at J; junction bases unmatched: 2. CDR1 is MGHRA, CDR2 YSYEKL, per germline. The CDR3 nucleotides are TGCGCCAGCAGCCATGGGACAGGGATGAACACTGAAGCTTTCTTT. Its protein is CASSHGTGMNTEAFF.

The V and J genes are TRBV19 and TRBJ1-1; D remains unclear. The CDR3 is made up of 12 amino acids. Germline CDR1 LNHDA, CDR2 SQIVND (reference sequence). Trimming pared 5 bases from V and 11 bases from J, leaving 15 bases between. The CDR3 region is CASSPRGGWAFF. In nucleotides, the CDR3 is TGTGCCAGTAGTCCCCGAGGAGGGTGGGCTTTCTTT.

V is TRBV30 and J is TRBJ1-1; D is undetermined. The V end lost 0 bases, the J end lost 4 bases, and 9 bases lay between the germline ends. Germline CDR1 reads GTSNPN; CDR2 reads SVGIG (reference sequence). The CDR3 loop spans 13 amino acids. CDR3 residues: CAWSVSSGTEAFF. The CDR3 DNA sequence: TGTGCCTGGAGTGTTAGTTCCGGCACTGAAGCTTTCTTT.

The CDR3 DNA sequence: TGTGCCAGCAGGCCCGGAGTAGCGGCAGCCAAGCAGTTCTTC. Translated, it gives CASRPGVAAAKQFF. The rearrangement joins TRBV7-9 to TRBJ2-1, with D perhaps matching TRBD2 (6 bases). Trimming cost V 6 bases and J 11 bases, with 20 bases left between them. CDR1 and CDR2 (germline): SEHNR, FQNEAQ (reference sequence). The CDR3 contains 14 residues.

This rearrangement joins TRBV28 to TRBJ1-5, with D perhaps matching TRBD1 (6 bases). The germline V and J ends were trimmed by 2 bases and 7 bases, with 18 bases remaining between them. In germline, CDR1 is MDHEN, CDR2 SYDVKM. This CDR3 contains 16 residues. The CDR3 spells CASSLASGQYYQPQHF. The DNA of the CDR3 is TGTGCCAGCAGTTTAGCGTCGGGACAATATTACCAGCCCCAGCATTTT.

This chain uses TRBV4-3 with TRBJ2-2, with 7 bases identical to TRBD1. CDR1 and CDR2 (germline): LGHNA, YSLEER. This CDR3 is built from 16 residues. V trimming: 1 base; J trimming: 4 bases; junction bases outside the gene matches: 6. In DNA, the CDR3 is TGCGCCAGCAGCCAAGCCACGGGACAGCTCACCGGGGAGCTGTTTTTT. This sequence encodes CASSQATGQLTGELFF.

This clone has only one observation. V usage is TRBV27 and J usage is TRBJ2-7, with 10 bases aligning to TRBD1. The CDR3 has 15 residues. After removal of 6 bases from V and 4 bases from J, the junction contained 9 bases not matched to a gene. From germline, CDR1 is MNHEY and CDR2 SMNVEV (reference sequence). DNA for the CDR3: TGTGCCAGCAGGATTCTGACAGGGGGCTTGTACGAGCAGTACTTC. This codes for CASRILTGGLYEQYF.

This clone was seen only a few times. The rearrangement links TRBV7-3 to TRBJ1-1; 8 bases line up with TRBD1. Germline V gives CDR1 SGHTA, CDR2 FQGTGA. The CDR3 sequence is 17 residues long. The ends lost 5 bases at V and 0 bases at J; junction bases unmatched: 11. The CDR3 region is CASSAGQGPPMNTEAFF. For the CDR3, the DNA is TGTGCCAGCAGCGCCGGACAGGGCCCTCCTATGAACACTGAAGCTTTCTTT.

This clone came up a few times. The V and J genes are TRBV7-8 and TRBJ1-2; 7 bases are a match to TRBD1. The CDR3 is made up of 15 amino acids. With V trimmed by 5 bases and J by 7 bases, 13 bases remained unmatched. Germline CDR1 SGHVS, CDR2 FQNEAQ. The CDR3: CASSLEGQRVGGYTF. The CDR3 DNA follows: TGTGCCAGCAGCCTTGAGGGACAGAGGGTTGGTGGCTACACCTTC. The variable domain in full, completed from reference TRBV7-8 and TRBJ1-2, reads GAGVSQSPRYKVAKRGQDVALRCDPISGHVSLFWYQQALGQGPEFLTYFQNEAQLDKSGLPSDRFFAERPEGSVSTLKIQRTQQEDSAVYLCASSLEGQRVGGYTFGSGTRLTVV.

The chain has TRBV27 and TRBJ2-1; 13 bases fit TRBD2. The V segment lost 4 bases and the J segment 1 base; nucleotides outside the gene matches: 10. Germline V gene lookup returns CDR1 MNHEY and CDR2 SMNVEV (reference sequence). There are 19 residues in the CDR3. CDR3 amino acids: CASSSRTSGRGWSYNEQFF. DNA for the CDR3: TGTGCCAGCAGTTCCCGGACTAGCGGGAGAGGTTGGTCCTACAATGAGCAGTTCTTC.

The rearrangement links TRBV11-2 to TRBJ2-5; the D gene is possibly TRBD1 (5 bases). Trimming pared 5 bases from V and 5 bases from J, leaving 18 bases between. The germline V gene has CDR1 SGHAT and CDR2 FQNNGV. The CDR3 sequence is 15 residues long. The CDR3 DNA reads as TGTGCCAGCAGCACCCCGTTAGGGGTAGGGGAGACCCAGTACTTC. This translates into CASSTPLGVGETQYF.

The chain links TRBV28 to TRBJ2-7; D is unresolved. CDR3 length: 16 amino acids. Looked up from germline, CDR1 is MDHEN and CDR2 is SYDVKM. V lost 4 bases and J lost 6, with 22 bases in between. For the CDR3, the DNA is TGTGCCAGCAGTTCCCCCTCCCGGTCCCGGGCCTCCGAGCAGTACTTC. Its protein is CASSSPSRSRASEQYF.

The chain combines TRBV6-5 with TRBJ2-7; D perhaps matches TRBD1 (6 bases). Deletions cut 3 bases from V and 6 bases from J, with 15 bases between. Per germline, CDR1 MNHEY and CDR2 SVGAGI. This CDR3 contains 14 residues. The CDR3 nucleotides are TGTGCCAGCAGTTATAATGGCAGGGGTTTCGAGCAGTACTTC. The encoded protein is CASSYNGRGFEQYF.

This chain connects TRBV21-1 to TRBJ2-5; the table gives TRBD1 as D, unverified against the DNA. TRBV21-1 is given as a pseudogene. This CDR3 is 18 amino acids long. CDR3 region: CASSKRASTGTVTETQYF. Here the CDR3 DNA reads TGTGCCAGCAGCAAAAGGGCCTCCACCGGGACAGTAACGGAGACCCAGTACTTC.

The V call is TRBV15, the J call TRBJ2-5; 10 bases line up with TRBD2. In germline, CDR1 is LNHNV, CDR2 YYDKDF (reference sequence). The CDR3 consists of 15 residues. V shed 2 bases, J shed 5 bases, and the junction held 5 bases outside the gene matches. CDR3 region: CATSRSSGSAETQYF. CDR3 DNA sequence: TGTGCCACCAGCAGATCTAGCGGGAGCGCGGAGACCCAGTACTTC.

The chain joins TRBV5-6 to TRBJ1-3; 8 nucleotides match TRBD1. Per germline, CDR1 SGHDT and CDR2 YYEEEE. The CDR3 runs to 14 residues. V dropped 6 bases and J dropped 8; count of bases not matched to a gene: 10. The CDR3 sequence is CASNGQGLGDTIYF. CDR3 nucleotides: TGTGCCAGCAACGGACAGGGTCTGGGAGACACCATATATTTT.

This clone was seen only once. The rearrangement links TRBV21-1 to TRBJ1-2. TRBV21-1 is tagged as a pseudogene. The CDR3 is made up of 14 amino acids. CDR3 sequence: CASSKVWGAYGYTF. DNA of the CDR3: TGTGCCAGCAGCAAAGTTTGGGGTGCCTATGGCTACACCTTC.

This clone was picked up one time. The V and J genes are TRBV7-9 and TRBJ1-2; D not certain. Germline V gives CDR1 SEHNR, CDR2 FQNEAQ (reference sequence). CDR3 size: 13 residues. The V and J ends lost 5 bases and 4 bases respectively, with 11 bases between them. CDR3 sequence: CASSLGLTYGYTF. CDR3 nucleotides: TGTGCCAGCAGCCTGGGGTTAACCTATGGCTACACCTTC.